These T cell receptor beta chains were read from a single sample in a study of T cells in tuberculosis. Profiling relied on immunoSEQ multiplex PCR, and the TCRdb table lists in-frame clones only, not all of them. Of 20,000 to 25,000 clones in the sample, roughly 84% are singletons; the top ten hold under 15%. Sequencing was performed on PBMCs, taken at tuberculosis diagnosis. These receptors originate from an adult with tuberculosis. Each CDR3 is given with its conserved first and last residue. The order of the fields is clone size, V gene, D gene, J gene, CDR3 length, CDR3 DNA, CDR3 protein. A D gene is named only where the DNA matches it firmly. Clone size, where shown, is once, few, many, or a class for clones that have expanded.

size: NA
V: TRBV7-2
D: TRBD1
J: TRBJ1-5
length: 15
DNA: TGTGCCAGCAGCGGGGGACAGGGGAGCAATCAGCCCCAGCATTTT
CDR3: CASSGGQGSNQPQHF

size: few
V: TRBV5-1
D: NA
J: TRBJ2-6
length: 16
DNA: TGCGCCAGCAGCTTAGACAGCCCCTCTGGGGCCAACGTCCTGACTTTC
CDR3: CASSLDSPSGANVLTF

size: NA
V: TRBV7-2
D: TRBD2
J: TRBJ2-7
length: 15
DNA: TGTGCCAGCAGTTTATCTAGCGGGGAATTCTACGAGCAGTACTTC
CDR3: CASSLSSGEFYEQYF

size: NA
V: TRBV7-2
D: NA
J: TRBJ1-1
length: 13
DNA: TGTGCCAGCAGCTTAAGTTCCGGGACTGAAGCTTTCTTT
CDR3: CASSLSSGTEAFF

size: NA
V: TRBV11-2
D: NA
J: TRBJ2-2
length: 15
DNA: TGTGCCAGCAGCTTCAAGCTAGCGATCACCGGGGAGCTGTTTTTT
CDR3: CASSFKLAITGELFF

size: NA
V: TRBV14
D: NA
J: TRBJ1-6
length: 15
DNA: TGTGCCAGCAGCCAGGTGTCCCGGTATAATTCACCCCTCCACTTT
CDR3: CASSQVSRYNSPLHF

size: NA
V: TRBV19
D: NA
J: TRBJ1-1
length: 13
DNA: TGTGCCAGTAGCAACACAGCTAACACTGAAGCTTTCTTT
CDR3: CASSNTANTEAFF

size: NA
V: TRBV11-3
D: NA
J: TRBJ2-7
length: 14
DNA: TGTGCCAGCAGCGAGGACAGTTCCTCCTACGAGCAGTACTTC
CDR3: CASSEDSSSYEQYF

size: once
V: TRBV7-9
D: TRBD2
J: TRBJ2-1
length: 16
DNA: TGTGCCAGCAGCTTAAGGCGGGAGGGCCTCGGGAATGAGCAGTTCTTC
CDR3: CASSLRREGLGNEQFF

size: once
V: TRBV30
D: NA
J: TRBJ2-7
length: 12
DNA: TGTGCCTGGAGTGTCACAGGCTACGAGCAGTACTTC
CDR3: CAWSVTGYEQYF

size: NA
V: TRBV28
D: TRBD1
J: TRBJ2-7
length: 15
DNA: TGTGCCAGCAGTTTCTTTAGGACAGGGGTTTACGAGCAGTACTTC
CDR3: CASSFFRTGVYEQYF

size: NA
V: TRBV29-1
D: NA
J: TRBJ1-4
length: 16
DNA: TGCAGCGTTGAAGATGGGCCAAACCCTGGCTATGAAAAACTGTTTTTT
CDR3: CSVEDGPNPGYEKLFF

size: NA
V: TRBV5-1
D: TRBD1
J: TRBJ2-7
length: 15
DNA: TGCGCCAGCAGCTTGGGCGGGACAGGGTCCCTCGAGCAGTACTTC
CDR3: CASSLGGTGSLEQYF

size: NA
V: TRBV19
D: TRBD2
J: TRBJ2-1
length: 17
DNA: TGTGCCAGTAGTACTGGAGCGGGAGGGGGGTTGTACGATGAGCAGTTCTTC
CDR3: CASSTGAGGGLYDEQFF

size: NA
V: TRBV5-1
D: TRBD1
J: TRBJ1-2
length: 17
DNA: TGCGCCAGCAGCATACTGTCCAATCGGGACAGGCTCGCTGGCTACACCTTC
CDR3: CASSILSNRDRLAGYTF

size: NA
V: TRBV7-7
D: TRBD2
J: TRBJ2-2
length: 16
DNA: TGTGCCAGCAGCGCAGGGACTAGCGGGAGTACCGGGGAGCTGTTTTTT
CDR3: CASSAGTSGSTGELFF

size: NA
V: TRBV21-1
D: NA
J: TRBJ2-7
length: 17
DNA: TGTGCCAGCAGCAAAGGACGGACTAGCGGGGGGGCCCACGAGCAGTACTTC
CDR3: CASSKGRTSGGAHEQYF

size: NA
V: TRBV7-2
D: TRBD2
J: TRBJ2-1
length: 18
DNA: TGTGCCAGCAGCCGTGTCGTGCCGTTAGCGGGAGTTGGAAATGAGCAGTTCTTC
CDR3: CASSRVVPLAGVGNEQFF

size: NA
V: TRBV10-3
D: TRBD2
J: TRBJ2-1
length: 14
DNA: TGTGCCATCAGTGCGGGGCGGGAGTACAATGAGCAGTTCTTC
CDR3: CAISAGREYNEQFF

size: NA
V: TRBV4-1
D: TRBD1
J: TRBJ1-5
length: 16
DNA: TGCGCCAGCAGCAGAGTCCGAGGGGGCGAAAATCAGCCCCAGCATTTT
CDR3: CASSRVRGGENQPQHF

size: NA
V: TRBV28
D: NA
J: TRBJ1-2
length: 14
DNA: TGTGCCAGCAGTCGAGTAACAGAGTACTATGGCTACACCTTC
CDR3: CASSRVTEYYGYTF

size: NA
V: TRBV27
D: NA
J: TRBJ2-1
length: 16
DNA: TGTGCCAGCAGTCCATCCTGGAAGCGGTCCTACAATGAGCAGTTCTTC
CDR3: CASSPSWKRSYNEQFF

size: NA
V: TRBV5-1
D: NA
J: TRBJ2-7
length: 12
DNA: TGCGCCAGCAGCGTCGACAACTACGAGCAGTACTTC
CDR3: CASSVDNYEQYF

size: once
V: TRBV7-9
D: TRBD2
J: TRBJ2-1
length: 16
DNA: TGTGCCAGCAGCCCCCAGGGACTAGCGGGAATGTATGAGCAGTTCTTC
CDR3: CASSPQGLAGMYEQFF

size: NA
V: TRBV27
D: NA
J: TRBJ1-4
length: 18
DNA: TGTGCCAGCAGTCCAAGACCTTGGGTGGCCGCGGCTAATGAAAAACTGTTTTTT
CDR3: CASSPRPWVAAANEKLFF

size: NA
V: TRBV6-4
D: NA
J: TRBJ1-2
length: 12
DNA: TGTGCCAGCAGTGACTCGAGATTGGGCTACACCTTC
CDR3: CASSDSRLGYTF

size: NA
V: TRBV18
D: TRBD2
J: TRBJ2-7
length: 15
DNA: TGTGCCAGCTCGCCCAGGACTAGCGGGAGCTACGAGCAGTACTTC
CDR3: CASSPRTSGSYEQYF

size: NA
V: TRBV5-6
D: TRBD2
J: TRBJ2-1
length: 14
DNA: TGTGCCAGCAGCAAACGACTAGCGGGCAATGAGCAGTTCTTC
CDR3: CASSKRLAGNEQFF

size: NA
V: TRBV5-1
D: NA
J: TRBJ2-3
length: 15
DNA: TGCGCCAGCAGCTCCAGGGGTGATGAAGCAGATACGCAGTATTTT
CDR3: CASSSRGDEADTQYF

size: NA
V: TRBV7-6
D: NA
J: TRBJ1-2
length: 12
DNA: TGTGCCAGCAGCCCCCAGGGGTATGGCTACACCTTC
CDR3: CASSPQGYGYTF

size: NA
V: TRBV5-1
D: TRBD1
J: TRBJ2-1
length: 14
DNA: TGCGCCAGCAGCCTGACACAGGGGTACAATGAGCAGTTCTTC
CDR3: CASSLTQGYNEQFF

size: NA
V: TRBV27
D: NA
J: TRBJ1-1
length: 15
DNA: TGTGCCAGCAGTTCAGCGGTACTGGGTTTCTCTGAAGCTTTCTTT
CDR3: CASSSAVLGFSEAFF

size: NA
V: TRBV6-6
D: TRBD2
J: TRBJ2-1
length: 14
DNA: TGTGCCAGCCTTTTCGCGGGAGGGTACAATGAGCAGTTCTTC
CDR3: CASLFAGGYNEQFF

size: NA
V: TRBV27
D: NA
J: TRBJ2-7
length: 14
DNA: TGTGCCAGCAGTTGGGGGGTCAGCTCCTACGAGCAGTACTTC
CDR3: CASSWGVSSYEQYF

size: NA
V: TRBV2
D: TRBD1
J: TRBJ1-1
length: 12
DNA: TGTGCCAGCCCGGGACAGAACGCTGAAGCTTTCTTT
CDR3: CASPGQNAEAFF

size: NA
V: TRBV19
D: NA
J: TRBJ2-3
length: 14
DNA: TGTGCCAGTAGGAGTGGACGGGGGAGAAATACGCAGTATTTT
CDR3: CASRSGRGRNTQYF

size: NA
V: TRBV4-2
D: TRBD2
J: TRBJ2-5
length: 19
DNA: TGTGCCAGCAGCCAAGAGGGGCTAGCGGGAGGGCCTGTCGGAGAGACCCAGTACTTC
CDR3: CASSQEGLAGGPVGETQYF

size: few
V: TRBV7-9
D: TRBD1
J: TRBJ1-4
length: 16
DNA: TGTGCCAGCAGCTCCGGACAGGGACTAACCGGTGGAAAACTGTTTTTT
CDR3: CASSSGQGLTGGKLFF

size: NA
V: TRBV6-7
D: NA
J: TRBJ2-2
length: 14
DNA: TGTGCCAGCAGTTACTTCGGGGATACCGGGGAGCTGTTTTTT
CDR3: CASSYFGDTGELFF

size: once
V: TRBV29-1
D: NA
J: TRBJ2-3
length: 15
DNA: TGCAGCGTTGAAGATCTGGCTAGAATGGGAGATACGCAGTATTTT
CDR3: CSVEDLARMGDTQYF

size: NA
V: TRBV6-4
D: NA
J: TRBJ1-1
length: 13
DNA: TGTGCCACTCAGATCACTATCGGTACTGAAGCTTTCTTT
CDR3: CATQITIGTEAFF

size: NA
V: TRBV11-3
D: NA
J: TRBJ2-1
length: 14
DNA: TGTGCCAGCAGCGAACTAGCTGAATCGAATGAGCAGTTCTTC
CDR3: CASSELAESNEQFF